This passage covers 6 T cell receptor beta chains from one sample sequenced in a study of blood T cell repertoires in COVID-19. Sequencing was performed with immunoSEQ multiplex PCR; in TCRdb, only in-frame clones are kept and a portion is missing. The sample contains a few hundred thousand clones, about 90% of which appear only once. The sequenced sample was PBMCs or T cells enriched from blood (not recorded which). The source of these receptors is a woman under 30 with acute COVID-19.

CDR3 DNA: TGTGCCAGCAGAGCGGATCCAGCCTACGAGCAGTACTTC. This codes for CASRADPAYEQYF. The gene calls are TRBV27 and TRBJ2-7, with D possibly matching TRBD2 (5 bases). From germline, CDR1 is MNHEY and CDR2 SMNVEV (reference sequence). The CDR3 totals 13 residues. Between the trimmed V and J ends, which lost 6 bases and 2 bases, there was a span of 11 bases.

The chain joins TRBV4-2 to TRBJ1-5; D ambiguous. This CDR3 spans 13 amino acids. V lost 5 bases to trimming and J lost 6 bases, with 11 bases between them. The germline gives CDR1 LGHNA, CDR2 YNFKEQ. The CDR3 DNA sequence: TGTGCCAGCAGCTACACACAGACTCAGCCCCAGCATTTT. Translation gives CASSYTQTQPQHF.

The chain recombines TRBV18 with TRBJ1-1; D is unclear. In germline, CDR1 is KGHSH, CDR2 LQKENI. The CDR3 contains 12 residues. Trimming left V 3 bases short and J 4 bases short, with 6 bases between. CDR3 amino acids: CASSPFGTEAFF. The CDR3 DNA follows: TGTGCCAGCTCACCGTTCGGCACTGAAGCTTTCTTT.

The CDR3 DNA reads as TGCAGCGTTGAACGGGGGACCAACAATGAGCAGTTCTTC. It translates to CSVERGTNNEQFF. The chain uses TRBV29-1 and TRBJ2-1, with a weak D call TRBD2 (6 bases). The V and J ends lost 2 bases and 5 bases respectively, with 10 bases between them. CDR1 is SQVTM and CDR2 is ANQGSEA in the germline V gene. This CDR3 has 13 residues.

This clone showed up just a few times. The V gene is TRBV28, the J gene TRBJ2-7; no firm D call. The V and J ends lost 6 bases and 6 bases respectively, with 9 bases between them. The germline V gene encodes CDR1 MDHEN and CDR2 SYDVKM. This CDR3 has 11 residues. CDR3 sequence (DNA): TGTGCCAGCAGCCCCCTACTCGAGCAGTACTTC. Translation: CASSPLLEQYF.

V usage is TRBV7-3 and J usage is TRBJ2-3, with 15 bases that match TRBD2. The V segment lost 4 bases and the J segment 5 bases; nucleotides outside the gene matches: 4. Germline loops: CDR1 SGHTA, CDR2 FQGTGA. The CDR3 runs 16 residues. The CDR3 spells CASSSWTSGREDTQYF. The CDR3 region has the DNA TGTGCCAGCAGCTCGTGGACTAGCGGGAGGGAAGATACGCAGTATTTT. Looking up the rest from reference TRBV7-3 and TRBJ2-3 gives the full variable domain: GAGVSQTPSNKVTEKGKYVELRCDPISGHTALYWYRQSLGQGPEFLIYFQGTGAADDSGLPNDRFFAVRPEGSVSTLKIQRTERGDSAVYLCASSSWTSGREDTQYFGPGTRLTVL.